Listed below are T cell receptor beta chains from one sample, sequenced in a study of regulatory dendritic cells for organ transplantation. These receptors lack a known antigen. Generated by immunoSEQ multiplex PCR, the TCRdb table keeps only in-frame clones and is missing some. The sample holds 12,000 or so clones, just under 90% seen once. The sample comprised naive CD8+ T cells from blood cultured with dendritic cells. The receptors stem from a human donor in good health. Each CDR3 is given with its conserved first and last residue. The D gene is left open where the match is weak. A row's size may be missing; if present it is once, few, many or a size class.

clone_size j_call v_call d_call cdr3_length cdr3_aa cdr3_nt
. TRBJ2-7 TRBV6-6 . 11 CASSPHYEQYF TGTGCCAGCAGTCCCCACTACGAGCAGTACTTC
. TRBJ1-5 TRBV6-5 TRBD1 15 CASSPGTGVNQPQHF TGTGCCAGCAGTCCCGGGACAGGAGTCAATCAGCCCCAGCATTTT
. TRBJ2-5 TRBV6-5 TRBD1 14 CASSRTGGLETQYF TGTGCCAGCAGCAGAACAGGGGGCCTGGAGACCCAGTACTTC
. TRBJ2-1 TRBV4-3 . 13 CASSQDRGLDMFF TGCGCCAGCAGCCAAGATAGAGGGTTGGATATGTTCTTC
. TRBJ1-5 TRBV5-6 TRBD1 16 CASSASTGRSNQPQHF TGTGCCAGCAGCGCATCGACAGGGAGAAGCAATCAGCCCCAGCATTTT
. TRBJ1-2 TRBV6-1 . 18 CASSENIIFGPNLYGYTF TGTGCCAGCAGTGAAAATATTATATTCGGGCCGAACCTGTATGGCTACACCTTC
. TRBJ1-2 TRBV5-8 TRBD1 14 CASSFGTGDHGYTF TGTGCCAGCAGCTTCGGGACAGGGGACCACGGCTACACCTTC
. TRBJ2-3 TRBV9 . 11 CASGDPDTQYF TGTGCCAGCGGTGATCCAGATACGCAGTATTTT
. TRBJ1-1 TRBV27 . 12 CASSPLGREAFF TGTGCCAGCAGTCCCCTGGGAAGGGAAGCTTTCTTT
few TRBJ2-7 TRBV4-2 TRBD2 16 CASSQDSSGIRYEQYF TGTGCCAGCAGCCAGGACTCTAGCGGGATTCGGTACGAGCAGTACTTC
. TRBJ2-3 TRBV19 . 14 CASSIGLGFDTQYF TGTGCCAGTAGTATTGGACTTGGATTCGATACGCAGTATTTT
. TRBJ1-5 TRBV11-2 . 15 CASSFLSGARQPQHF TGTGCCAGCAGCTTTCTTTCGGGGGCGCGGCAGCCCCAGCATTTT
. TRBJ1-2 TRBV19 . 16 CASSISFKDKVYGYTF TGTGCCAGTAGTATCAGTTTCAAGGACAAAGTCTATGGCTACACCTTC
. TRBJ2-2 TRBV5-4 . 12 CASGVNTGELFF TGTGCCAGCGGGGTGAACACCGGGGAGCTGTTTTTT
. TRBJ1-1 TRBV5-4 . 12 CASSLDRTEAFF TGTGCCAGCAGCTTGGATAGGACTGAAGCTTTCTTT
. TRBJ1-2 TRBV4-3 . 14 CASSQDLGGYGYTF TGCGCCAGCAGCCAAGATCTCGGGGGCTATGGCTACACCTTC
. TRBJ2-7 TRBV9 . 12 CASSRGFGEQYF TGTGCCAGCAGTAGGGGTTTCGGCGAGCAGTACTTC
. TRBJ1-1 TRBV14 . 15 CASSQDMEGLTEAFF TGTGCCAGCAGCCAAGATATGGAGGGTTTGACTGAAGCTTTCTTT
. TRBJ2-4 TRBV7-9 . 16 CASSFVAEGVKNIQYF TGTGCCAGCAGCTTCGTTGCCGAGGGGGTCAAAAACATTCAGTACTTC
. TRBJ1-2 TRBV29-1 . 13 CSVETLRSNGYTF TGCAGCGTTGAAACCCTGAGGTCCAATGGCTACACCTTC
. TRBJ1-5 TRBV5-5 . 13 CASSRGLNQPQHF TGTGCCAGCAGTCGGGGCCTCAATCAGCCCCAGCATTTT
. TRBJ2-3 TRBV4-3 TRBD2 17 CASSRMTSDLFTDTQYF TGCGCCAGCAGCCGAATGACTAGCGACCTTTTCACAGATACGCAGTATTTT
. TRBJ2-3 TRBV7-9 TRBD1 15 CASSPRTGGADTQYF TGTGCCAGCAGCCCGCGGACAGGGGGCGCGGATACGCAGTATTTT
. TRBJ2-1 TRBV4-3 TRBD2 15 CASSQEGGGYNEQFF TGCGCCAGCAGCCAAGAAGGCGGGGGATACAATGAGCAGTTCTTC
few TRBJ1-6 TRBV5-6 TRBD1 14 CASSPGQGFSPLHF TGTGCCAGCAGCCCGGGACAGGGGTTTTCACCCCTCCACTTT
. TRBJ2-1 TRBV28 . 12 CASSLTPPEQFF TGTGCCAGCAGTCTAACGCCGCCAGAGCAGTTCTTC
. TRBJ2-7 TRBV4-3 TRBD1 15 CASSRSRGGRYEQYF TGCGCCAGCAGCCGCAGCAGAGGGGGCCGCTACGAGCAGTACTTC
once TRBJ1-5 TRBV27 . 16 CASSLLSGLGRQPQHF TGTGCCAGCAGTTTATTGTCAGGGTTGGGGAGGCAGCCCCAGCATTTT
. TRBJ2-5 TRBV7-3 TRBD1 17 CASSPTPGTEIQETQYF TGTGCCAGCAGCCCCACCCCCGGGACAGAAATCCAAGAGACCCAGTACTTC
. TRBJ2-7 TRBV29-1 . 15 CSVEDRRADHYEQYF TGCAGCGTTGAAGATCGCAGGGCGGATCACTACGAGCAGTACTTC
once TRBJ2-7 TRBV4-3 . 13 CASSQVGALEQYF TGCGCCAGCAGCCAAGTTGGTGCACTCGAGCAGTACTTC
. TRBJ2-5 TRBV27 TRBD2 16 CASSSSSGGFRETQYF TGTGCCAGCAGTTCATCTAGCGGGGGGTTTCGCGAGACCCAGTACTTC
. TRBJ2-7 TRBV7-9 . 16 CASSLEGHSLLPEQYF TGTGCCAGCAGCTTAGAGGGGCACTCCCTCCTCCCCGAGCAGTACTTC
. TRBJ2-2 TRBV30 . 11 CAWTAGGELFF TGTGCCTGGACCGCGGGCGGGGAGCTGTTTTTT
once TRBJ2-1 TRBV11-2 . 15 CASSQRELRSNEQFF TGTGCCAGCAGCCAACGCGAGTTGAGGAGCAATGAGCAGTTCTTC
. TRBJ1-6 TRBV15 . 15 CATRIDSSYNSPLHF TGTGCCACCAGGATAGACAGCTCCTATAATTCACCCCTCCACTTT
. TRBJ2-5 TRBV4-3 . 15 CASSQEWRFGETQYF TGCGCCAGCAGCCAAGAATGGCGCTTCGGGGAGACCCAGTACTTC
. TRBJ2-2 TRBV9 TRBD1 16 CASSVDPGQGDGELFF TGTGCCAGCAGCGTAGACCCAGGACAGGGCGACGGGGAGCTGTTTTTT
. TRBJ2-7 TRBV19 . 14 CASSIDPYSYEQYF TGTGCCAGTAGTATAGATCCTTACAGTTACGAGCAGTACTTC
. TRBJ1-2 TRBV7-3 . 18 CASSSSPQKGQPSYGYTF TGTGCCAGCAGCTCGTCGCCCCAAAAAGGACAGCCTTCCTATGGCTACACCTTC
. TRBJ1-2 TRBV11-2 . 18 CASSLEAPSKLPFYGYTF TGTGCCAGCAGCTTAGAGGCCCCGTCGAAGCTTCCATTCTATGGCTACACCTTC
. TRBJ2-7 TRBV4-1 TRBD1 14 CASSNRGSTYEQYF TGCGCCAGCAGTAACAGGGGTTCGACCTACGAGCAGTACTTC
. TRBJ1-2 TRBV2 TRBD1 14 CASSEATGDYGYTF TGTGCCAGCAGTGAAGCAACAGGGGACTATGGCTACACCTTC
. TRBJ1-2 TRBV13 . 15 CASSLGDTILYGYTF TGTGCCAGCAGCTTAGGGGACACAATCCTCTATGGCTACACCTTC
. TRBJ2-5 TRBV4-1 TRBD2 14 CASSQDLSRTSPYF TGCGCCAGCAGCCAAGATCTTTCGAGGACTAGCCCGTACTTC
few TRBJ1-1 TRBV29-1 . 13 CSVESGTLTEAFF TGCAGCGTTGAGTCCGGGACACTAACTGAAGCTTTCTTT
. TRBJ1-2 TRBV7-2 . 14 CASSLEGGEIGYTF TGTGCCAGCAGCTTAGAGGGCGGGGAAATTGGCTACACCTTC
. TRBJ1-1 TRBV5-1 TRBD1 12 CASKGTATEAFF TGCGCCAGTAAAGGGACAGCGACCGAAGCTTTCTTT
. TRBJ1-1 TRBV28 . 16 CASSLENLRRFTEAFF TGTGCCAGCAGTTTGGAAAATCTCAGGCGTTTTACTGAAGCTTTCTTT
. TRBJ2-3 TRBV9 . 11 CASSADSTQYF TGTGCCAGCAGCGCGGACAGTACGCAGTATTTT
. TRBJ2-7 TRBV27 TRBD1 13 CASSLDRAYEQYF TGTGCCAGCAGTTTAGACAGGGCCTACGAGCAGTACTTC
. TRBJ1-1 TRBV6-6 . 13 CASSYQTGTEAFF TGTGCCAGCAGTTACCAGACGGGGACTGAAGCTTTCTTT
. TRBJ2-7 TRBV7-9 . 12 CASSRPIFEQYF TGTGCCAGCAGCCGCCCTATTTTCGAGCAGTACTTC
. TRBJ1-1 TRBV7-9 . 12 CASSLENTEAFF TGTGCCAGCAGCTTAGAAAACACTGAAGCTTTCTTT
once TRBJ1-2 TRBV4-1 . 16 CASSQEPSGGYYGYTF TGCGCCAGCAGCCAAGAACCCTCGGGCGGTTACTATGGCTACACCTTC
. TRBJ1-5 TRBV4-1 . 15 CASSHPPRVDQPQHF TGCGCCAGCAGCCACCCGCCCAGGGTGGATCAGCCCCAGCATTTT
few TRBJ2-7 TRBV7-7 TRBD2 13 CASSLDGGAEQYF TGTGCTAGCAGCTTAGACGGGGGGGCAGAGCAGTACTTC
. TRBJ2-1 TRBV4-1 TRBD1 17 CASSQTSGTGLYNEQFF TGCGCCAGCAGCCAGACCTCCGGGACAGGCCTATACAATGAGCAGTTCTTC